This TCR beta chain was sequenced during a study of identical twins. Findings of the study overall: Zero-insertion results could be subject to partial confounding by invariant MAIT and iNKT cells. A lower insertion count was a feature of abundant cord blood beta clonotypes, with no such feature in memory repertoires.

Each cDNA held unique molecular identifiers, and template switching gave it a universal primer site. TCRdb analysed the 5' RACE reads with MiXCR anew, one entry per CDR3 protein. This sample has 1,800,000 or so distinct CDR3 sequences, with 25% to 35% found just once. Germline-derived CDR1 and CDR2 are MNHEY and SMNVEV (reference sequence). CDR3 size: 17 residues. On this clonotype itself: The antigen is undetermined. A junction boundary mismatches the germline segment, possibly from a read error.

The sequenced material came from cord blood. The sequence derives from a newborn girl in good health. The chain couples TRBV27 to TRBJ2-1; 12 positions match TRBD2. In nucleotides, the CDR3 is TGTGTCAGCAGTTCGAAGGGACTAGCGGGCCACTACAATGAGCAGTTCTTC. This encodes CVSSSKGLAGHYNEQFF.